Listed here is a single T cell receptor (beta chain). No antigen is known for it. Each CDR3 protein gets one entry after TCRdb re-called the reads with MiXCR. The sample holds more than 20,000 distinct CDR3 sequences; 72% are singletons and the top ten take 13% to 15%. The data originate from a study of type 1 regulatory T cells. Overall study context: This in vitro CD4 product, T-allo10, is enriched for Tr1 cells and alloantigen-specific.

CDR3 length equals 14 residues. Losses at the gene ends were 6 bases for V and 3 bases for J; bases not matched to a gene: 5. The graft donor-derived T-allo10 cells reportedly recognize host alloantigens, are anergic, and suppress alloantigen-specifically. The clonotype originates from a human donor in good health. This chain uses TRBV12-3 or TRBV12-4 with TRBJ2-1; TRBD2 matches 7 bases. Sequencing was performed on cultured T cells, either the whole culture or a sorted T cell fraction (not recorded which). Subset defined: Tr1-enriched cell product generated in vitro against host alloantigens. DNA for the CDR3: TGTGCCAGCAGACCGGGGGGTCTCTACAATGAGCAGTTCTTC. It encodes CASRPGGLYNEQFF.